These T cell receptor beta chains were read from a single sample in a study of shared clonotypes between healthy human individuals. Some clones are missing from TCRdb's copy, which holds only in-frame ones; the method was immunoSEQ multiplex PCR. Of roughly 2.4 million clones in the sample, roughly 95% are singletons; the top ten hold approximately 0.13%. Source material: naive CD4+ T cells sorted from blood. The receptors were sampled from a man in his late teens or twenties in good health. The CDR3 runs from the conserved cysteine through the conserved F or W. Fields, in order: V gene, clone size, J gene, D gene, CDR3 protein, CDR3 DNA. A D gene is named only where the DNA matches it firmly. Only some rows state a clone size, as once, few, many or a class for expanded clones.

V: TRBV2
size: .
J: TRBJ2-3
D: .
CDR3: CASSELTDTQYF
DNA: TGTGCCAGCAGTGAACTCACAGATACGCAGTATTTT

V: TRBV10-1
size: .
J: TRBJ1-2
D: TRBD1
CDR3: CARERGRVYGYTF
DNA: TGCGCCAGGGAGAGGGGGCGCGTCTATGGCTACACCTTC

V: TRBV5-5
size: .
J: TRBJ2-3
D: TRBD2
CDR3: CASSLDSGRTDTQYF
DNA: TGTGCCAGCAGCTTGGATAGCGGGAGAACAGATACGCAGTATTTT

V: TRBV19
size: .
J: TRBJ2-2
D: TRBD1
CDR3: CASSKPGDRPFF
DNA: TGTGCCAGTAGTAAACCTGGGGACAGGCCCTTTTTT

V: TRBV9
size: .
J: TRBJ2-7
D: .
CDR3: CASSPSSQQGYTPYEQYF
DNA: TGTGCCAGCAGCCCCTCAAGCCAACAGGGTTATACTCCGTACGAGCAGTACTTC

V: TRBV28
size: .
J: TRBJ1-1
D: .
CDR3: CASSDLLWTARTEAFF
DNA: TGTGCCAGCAGTGACCTGCTCTGGACAGCCCGCACTGAAGCTTTCTTT

V: TRBV9
size: once
J: TRBJ2-7
D: .
CDR3: CASSSRTGSYEQYF
DNA: TGTGCCAGCAGCTCACGGACGGGCTCCTACGAGCAGTACTTC

V: TRBV7-2
size: once
J: TRBJ1-1
D: .
CDR3: CASSLHRTSTEAFF
DNA: TGTGCCAGCAGCTTACATAGGACAAGCACTGAAGCTTTCTTT

V: TRBV6-1
size: .
J: TRBJ2-2
D: .
CDR3: CASSEYPVGGGSSNTGELFF
DNA: TGTGCCAGCAGTGAATACCCGGTGGGAGGGGGAAGTTCGAACACCGGGGAGCTGTTTTTT

V: TRBV7-7
size: once
J: TRBJ1-4
D: .
CDR3: CASSIQGEKLFF
DNA: TGTGCTAGCAGCATCCAGGGGGAAAAACTGTTTTTT

V: TRBV6-5
size: .
J: TRBJ2-3
D: TRBD2
CDR3: CASGESGGAPDTQYF
DNA: TGTGCCAGCGGGGAGAGCGGGGGGGCCCCAGATACGCAGTATTTT

V: TRBV30
size: .
J: TRBJ1-1
D: .
CDR3: CAWSVGDTQRTEAFF
DNA: TGTGCCTGGAGTGTAGGGGACACCCAGCGCACTGAAGCTTTCTTT

V: TRBV19
size: once
J: TRBJ1-2
D: .
CDR3: CASSNRDLNYGYTF
DNA: TGTGCCAGTAGTAACCGGGACCTTAACTATGGCTACACCTTC

V: TRBV7-3
size: .
J: TRBJ2-2
D: TRBD1
CDR3: CASSPAGGSKTGELFF
DNA: TGTGCCAGCAGCCCCGCAGGGGGCTCGAAGACCGGGGAGCTGTTTTTT

V: TRBV4-1
size: once
J: TRBJ1-1
D: .
CDR3: CASSQEGPNTEAFF
DNA: TGCGCCAGCAGCCAAGAAGGCCCGAACACTGAAGCTTTCTTT

V: TRBV28
size: .
J: TRBJ1-5
D: .
CDR3: CASSWVQGGKGAQHF
DNA: TGTGCCAGCAGCTGGGTACAGGGAGGCAAGGGGGCCCAGCATTTT

V: TRBV2
size: .
J: TRBJ1-5
D: .
CDR3: CASSWTNSNQPQHF
DNA: TGTGCCAGCAGCTGGACAAATAGCAATCAGCCCCAGCATTTT

V: TRBV11-1
size: .
J: TRBJ1-1
D: .
CDR3: CASSLDPPPIEAFF
DNA: TGTGCCAGCAGCTTAGATCCGCCCCCGATAGAAGCTTTCTTT

V: TRBV5-1
size: .
J: TRBJ2-2
D: .
CDR3: CASSQGQNTGELFF
DNA: TGCGCCAGCAGCCAGGGACAGAACACCGGGGAGCTGTTTTTT

V: TRBV5-1
size: .
J: TRBJ2-1
D: .
CDR3: CASSWDSRGDEQFF
DNA: TGCGCCAGCAGCTGGGACAGCCGCGGGGATGAGCAGTTCTTC

V: TRBV10-3
size: .
J: TRBJ1-6
D: TRBD1
CDR3: CASGTGINSPLHF
DNA: TGTGCCAGCGGGACAGGAATAAACTCACCCCTCCACTTT

V: TRBV18
size: .
J: TRBJ2-3
D: TRBD2
CDR3: CASSPSGGGTDTQYF
DNA: TGTGCCAGCTCACCCTCGGGGGGGGGCACAGATACGCAGTATTTT

V: TRBV29-1
size: .
J: TRBJ1-2
D: TRBD1
CDR3: CSVEDLGTGGIYGYTF
DNA: TGCAGCGTTGAAGATCTAGGGACAGGGGGCATCTATGGCTACACCTTC

V: TRBV7-2
size: .
J: TRBJ1-2
D: TRBD1
CDR3: CASSTMWTGEIHNYGYTF
DNA: TGTGCCAGCAGCACCATGTGGACAGGCGAGATTCATAACTATGGCTACACCTTC

V: TRBV7-9
size: .
J: TRBJ1-5
D: .
CDR3: CASSLAGTGPNQPQHF
DNA: TGTGCCAGCAGCTTAGCGGGTACAGGCCCCAATCAGCCCCAGCATTTT

V: TRBV23-1
size: .
J: TRBJ1-2
D: .
CDR3: CASSNREGYTF
DNA: TGCGCCAGCAGCAACAGGGAAGGCTACACCTTC

V: TRBV5-8
size: .
J: TRBJ2-7
D: TRBD2
CDR3: CASSLRAGGTYEQYF
DNA: TGTGCCAGCAGCCTCCGAGCGGGGGGAACATACGAGCAGTACTTC

V: TRBV5-6
size: .
J: TRBJ2-7
D: TRBD2
CDR3: CASSRSGTSYEQYF
DNA: TGTGCCAGCAGCAGGAGCGGGACCTCCTACGAGCAGTACTTC

V: TRBV9
size: .
J: TRBJ2-3
D: TRBD2
CDR3: CASSLAGDFLGTDTQYF
DNA: TGTGCCAGCAGCCTAGCGGGGGACTTTCTAGGCACAGATACGCAGTATTTT

V: TRBV9
size: .
J: TRBJ2-1
D: TRBD2
CDR3: CASSVRGTSGYNEQFF
DNA: TGTGCCAGCAGCGTAAGAGGGACTAGCGGCTACAATGAGCAGTTCTTC

V: TRBV6-1
size: .
J: TRBJ1-4
D: TRBD1
CDR3: CASGPLWGQYEKLFF
DNA: TGTGCCAGCGGGCCTCTCTGGGGACAGTATGAAAAACTGTTTTTT

V: TRBV4-1
size: .
J: TRBJ1-2
D: .
CDR3: CASSQESRGLGYGYTF
DNA: TGCGCCAGCAGCCAAGAATCGCGGGGGTTAGGGTATGGCTACACCTTC